This TCR beta chain was captured in a study of circulating and synovial CD4+ cells in juvenile arthritis. Using immunoSEQ multiplex PCR, the repertoire was profiled, and TCRdb retains in-frame clones only, with some absent. The sample has under 35,000 clones, around 95% seen once. CDR3 length: 15 residues. CDR1 SGDLS and CDR2 YYNGEE come from the germline V gene. Between the trimmed V and J ends, which lost 3 bases and 3 bases, there was a span of 15 bases. Sequenced sample: CD4+ T cells from blood. The TCR sequence derives from a human donor with juvenile idiopathic arthritis. The V gene is TRBV9, the J gene TRBJ1-1; D is perhaps TRBD1 (5 bases). The CDR3 spells CASSAHVGGDTEAFF. The CDR3 DNA follows: TGTGCCAGCAGCGCCCATGTCGGGGGGGACACTGAAGCTTTCTTT.